This entry lists 30 T cell receptor beta chains sequenced from one sample in a study of cytomegalovirus exposure and HLA in healthy donors. With 60 Vbeta and 13 Jbeta primers, the PCR was carried out. TCRdb's table, derived via immunoSEQ multiplex PCR, lists solely in-frame clones and lacks some. Of about 190,000 clones in the sample, about 90% were seen once. Sample: PBMCs. The receptors stem from a boy younger than 10 in good health and CMV-seronegative.

The chain recombines TRBV9 with TRBJ1-1; no firm D call. Trimming shortened V by 0 bases and J by 3 bases, and 9 bases separated the two germline ends. This CDR3 spans 14 amino acids. Germline V gives CDR1 SGDLS, CDR2 YYNGEE. DNA of the CDR3: TGTGCCAGCAGCGTAGAGGGAGGTCACACTGAAGCTTTCTTT. This gives the protein CASSVEGGHTEAFF.

The genes are TRBV10-3 and TRBJ2-1; 9 bases match TRBD1. This CDR3 is 16 amino acids long. CDR1 is ENHRY and CDR2 is SYGVKD in the germline V gene. V lost 7 bases, J lost 0 bases, and 7 bases stayed unmatched. CDR3 amino acids: CAITRTGEGSYNEQFF. CDR3 in DNA: TGTGCCATCACCAGGACAGGGGAGGGCTCCTACAATGAGCAGTTCTTC.

V gene TRBV25-1 combines with J gene TRBJ2-5; 9 positions agree with TRBD1. The DNA end is more similar to TRBJ2-7, so the J call may be wrong. This CDR3 is 14 amino acids long. Germline V gene lookup returns CDR1 MGHDK and CDR2 SYGVNS. DNA for the CDR3: TGTGCCAGCAGTTACAGGGGGCTGGCCGACGAGCAGTACTTC. It translates to CASSYRGLADEQYF.

This rearrangement joins TRBV7-9 to TRBJ2-5; 12 bases match TRBD2. The J call may be wrong; the DNA end is better matched by TRBJ2-7. The CDR3 has 15 residues. The germline gives CDR1 SEHNR, CDR2 FQNEAQ (reference sequence). The CDR3 sequence: CASSRLAGEVDEQYF. CDR3 in DNA: TGTGCCAGCAGCCGACTAGCGGGAGAAGTCGACGAGCAGTACTTC.

This clone came up once. The genes are TRBV7-9 and TRBJ2-1; 11 bases are a match to TRBD2. CDR3 size: 13 residues. Germline trimming cut 5 bases from V and 9 bases from J; bases unmatched to any gene: 3. Per germline, CDR1 SEHNR and CDR2 FQNEAQ (reference sequence). CDR3 protein: CASSLSGGAEQFF. CDR3 sequence (DNA): TGTGCCAGCAGCCTTAGCGGGGGGGCTGAGCAGTTCTTC.

V gene TRBV19 combines with J gene TRBJ2-7; a weak D match, TRBD1 (6 bases). The V and J ends lost 8 bases and 3 bases respectively, with 11 bases between them. This CDR3 contains 12 residues. Germline assignment: CDR1 LNHDA and CDR2 SQIVND (reference sequence). The CDR3 DNA sequence: TGTGCCAGTTCCGGGACAAACTACGAGCAGTACTTC. It encodes CASSGTNYEQYF.

This clone was observed a single time. The V and J genes are TRBV7-9 and TRBJ1-2; 7 bases align to TRBD1. J lost 9 bases, V lost 1 base, and 5 bases had no gene match. This CDR3 spans 13 amino acids. From germline, CDR1 is SEHNR and CDR2 FQNEAQ (reference sequence). The CDR3 sequence is CASSLVGTARYTF. The CDR3 DNA is TGTGCCAGCAGCTTAGTAGGGACAGCGCGCTACACCTTC.

V usage is TRBV7-8 and J usage is TRBJ1-5; TRBD1 agrees at 9 bases. This CDR3 contains 19 residues. Germline V CDR1 and CDR2: SGHVS, FQNEAQ. The V and J ends lost 1 base and 6 bases, in that order; junction bases with no gene match: 16. The CDR3 loop is CASSLGPPPGTGFGQPQHF. DNA of the CDR3: TGTGCCAGCAGCTTAGGCCCACCCCCCGGGACAGGGTTTGGTCAGCCCCAGCATTTT. The variable domain in full, with the rest retrieved from reference TRBV7-8 and TRBJ1-5, is GAGVSQSPRYKVAKRGQDVALRCDPISGHVSLFWYQQALGQGPEFLTYFQNEAQLDKSGLPSDRFFAERPEGSVSTLKIQRTQQEDSAVYLCASSLGPPPGTGFGQPQHFGDGTRLSIL.

The J gene is TRBJ2-3, the V gene TRBV5-1; 7 bases match TRBD1. With V trimmed by 6 bases and J by 1 base, 5 bases remained unmatched. Germline-derived CDR1 and CDR2 are SGHRS and YFSETQ. The CDR3 has 14 residues. The CDR3 protein is CASKRTGGTDTQYF. In DNA, the CDR3 is TGCGCCAGCAAAAGAACAGGGGGCACAGATACGCAGTATTTT.

The chain is built from TRBV6-5 and TRBJ1-5; D might be TRBD1 (6 bases). V lost 6 bases to trimming and J lost 5 bases, with 11 bases between them. The CDR3 has 13 amino acids. Germline loops: CDR1 MNHEY, CDR2 SVGAGI. This chain's CDR3 is CASSLQGDQPQHF. CDR3 sequence (DNA): TGTGCCAGCAGCCTACAGGGAGATCAGCCCCAGCATTTT.

The J gene is TRBJ2-5, the V gene TRBV30; 8 nucleotides align to TRBD2. The DNA matches TRBJ2-7 better at its end, which makes the J call doubtful. The CDR3 consists of 13 residues. Germline CDR1 reads GTSNPN; CDR2 reads SVGIG (reference sequence). CDR3 bases: TGTGCCTGCACCGGGACTAGTCGATACGAGCAGTACTTC. This codes for CACTGTSRYEQYF.

This clone showed up just once. The rearrangement joins TRBV19 to TRBJ1-2; 7 nucleotides line up with TRBD1. The germline V gene encodes CDR1 LNHDA and CDR2 SQIVND (reference sequence). V was pared by 3 bases and J by 12 bases, with 10 bases of the junction left unmatched. The CDR3 is 13 amino acids. CDR3: CASSIITGEVHTF. In DNA, the CDR3 is TGTGCCAGTAGTATCATAACAGGGGAAGTCCACACCTTC.

This clone was seen a handful of times. The J gene is TRBJ1-2, the V gene TRBV6-1, with D possibly being TRBD1 (5 bases). The CDR3 sequence is 11 residues long. V was pared by 1 base and J by 13 bases, with 10 bases between. The V gene's germline CDR1 is MNHNS and CDR2 SASEGT. CDR3 protein: CASSEGAGCTF. The CDR3 DNA sequence: TGTGCCAGCAGTGAAGGGGCAGGGTGCACCTTC.

V usage is TRBV5-1 and J usage is TRBJ2-7, with D perhaps matching TRBD2 (6 bases). The CDR3 has 16 residues. The V end was cut by 2 bases, the J end by 6 bases, with 21 bases between. Germline CDR1 SGHRS, CDR2 YFSETQ. CDR3 in amino acids: CASSLAPGLAGGEQYF. The DNA of the CDR3 is TGCGCCAGCAGCTTAGCGCCGGGACTGGCCGGCGGCGAGCAGTACTTC.

Of note for this clone: At one end, the junction sequence differs from germline, possibly due to a read error. The J gene is TRBJ2-1, the V gene TRBV7-9, with D possibly TRBD1 on 6 matching bases. Germline CDR1 SEHNR, CDR2 FQNEAQ (reference sequence). The CDR3 covers 12 residues. The CDR3 DNA is TGTTCCAGCAGCCCTCAAGGGGGTGAGCAGTTCTTC. Its translation is CSSSPQGGEQFF.

This clone was seen a few times. The rearrangement links TRBV6-1 to TRBJ2-1, with D maybe TRBD2 (6 bases). This CDR3 spans 12 amino acids. The V gene lost 2 bases and the J gene lost 11 bases, with 10 bases spanning the gap. Germline values: CDR1 MNHNS, CDR2 SASEGT. As DNA, the CDR3 is TGTGCCAGCAGTGAATATACTAGCAAGCAGTTCTTC. Translation gives CASSEYTSKQFF.

For the CDR3, the DNA is TGTGCCTGGAGTGGGGGAGGAAGCTCCTACGAGCAGTACTTC. This sequence encodes CAWSGGGSSYEQYF. The chain carries TRBV30 and TRBJ2-7; D perhaps matches TRBD2 (6 bases). Deletions cut 1 base from V and 0 bases from J, with 10 bases between. The CDR3 has 14 amino acids. Germline-derived CDR1 and CDR2 are GTSNPN and SVGIG (reference sequence).

Only a few counts were recorded for this clone. V usage is TRBV4-2 and J usage is TRBJ1-1; no clear D gene. V lost 2 bases and J lost 3, with 7 bases in between. The V gene's germline CDR1 is LGHNA and CDR2 YNFKEQ. This CDR3 spans 13 amino acids. The CDR3 sequence: CASSQYKDTEAFF. The CDR3, as DNA: TGTGCCAGCAGCCAATACAAAGACACTGAAGCTTTCTTT.

This sequence joins TRBV5-6 and TRBJ2-7, with 8 bases identical to TRBD2. Germline lookup yields CDR1 SGHDT and CDR2 YYEEEE. Losses at the gene ends were 4 bases for V and 7 bases for J; bases not matched to a gene: 1. The CDR3 has 11 amino acids. The CDR3 region is CASSIAGEQYF. Here the CDR3 DNA reads TGTGCCAGCAGCATAGCGGGGGAGCAGTACTTC. The full variable domain, rest sourced from reference TRBV5-6 and TRBJ2-7, is DAGVTQSPTHLIKTRGQQVTLRCSPKSGHDTVSWYQQALGQGPQFIFQYYEEEERQRGNFPDRFSGHQFPNYSSELNVNALLLGDSALYLCASSIAGEQYFGPGTRLTVT.

The CDR3 bases are TGTGCCAGCAGCCCAACGGGGAATCAGCCCCAGCATTTT. This codes for CASSPTGNQPQHF. The chain joins TRBV7-8 to TRBJ1-5; D not resolved. The CDR3 is 13 amino acids. The germline V and J ends were trimmed by 5 bases and 4 bases, with 9 bases remaining between them. The V gene's germline CDR1 is SGHVS and CDR2 FQNEAQ.

The chain has TRBV23-1 and TRBJ2-3; weak D call: TRBD1 (5 bases). TRBV23-1 is recorded as an ORF, its role being uncertain. With 6 bases removed from V and 1 base from J, the gap between germline ends came to 11 bases. This CDR3 is built from 14 residues. DNA of the CDR3: TGCGCCAGCAGACCAGGGTGGGGCACAGATACGCAGTATTTT. It specifies CASRPGWGTDTQYF.

The chain has TRBV5-1 and TRBJ1-3, with unresolved D. Germline assignment: CDR1 SGHRS and CDR2 YFSETQ. V lost 5 bases and J lost 0, with 12 bases in between. This CDR3 spans 15 amino acids. Here the CDR3 reads CASSTGLSSGNTIYF. CDR3 sequence (DNA): TGCGCCAGCAGTACCGGACTCAGCTCTGGAAACACCATATATTTT. The entire variable domain, with the rest obtained from reference TRBV5-1 and TRBJ1-3, is as follows: KAGVTQTPRYLIKTRGQQVTLSCSPISGHRSVSWYQQTPGQGLQFLFEYFSETQRNKGNFPGRFSGRQFSNSRSEMNVSTLELGDSALYLCASSTGLSSGNTIYFGEGSWLTVV.

The chain combines TRBV27 with TRBJ1-6, with D possibly matching TRBD1 (6 bases). Germline CDR1 reads MNHEY; CDR2 reads SMNVEV (reference sequence). Trimming took off 6 bases at V and 7 bases at J, with 16 bases between the two ends. The CDR3 spans 15 residues. The CDR3 bases are TGTGCCAGCAGCACCAACAGGGATGGGAATTCACCCCTCCACTTT. Residues: CASSTNRDGNSPLHF.

DNA of the CDR3: TGTGCCAGCAGAGGGGCGGGGGAAAAACTGTTTTTT. Translating it yields CASRGAGEKLFF. The chain combines TRBV28 with TRBJ1-4, with D maybe TRBD1 (5 bases). Germline values: CDR1 MDHEN, CDR2 SYDVKM. CDR3 size: 12 residues. V lost 6 bases, J lost 8 bases, and 10 bases lay in between.

The chain uses TRBV19 and TRBJ1-3, with unresolved D. CDR3 length equals 16 residues. Germline V lookup: CDR1 LNHDA, CDR2 SQIVND (reference sequence). V shed 7 bases and J shed 0 bases, with 16 bases lying between them. CDR3 loop: CASTPGEKSSGNTIYF. The DNA for the CDR3 is TGTGCCAGTACCCCAGGTGAGAAAAGCTCTGGAAACACCATATATTTT.

This rearrangement joins TRBV30 to TRBJ1-2; 7 positions match TRBD1. The CDR3 consists of 12 residues. Trimming took 4 bases from V and 7 from J; bases not matched to a gene: 6. Germline V CDR1 and CDR2: GTSNPN, SVGIG (reference sequence). The CDR3 DNA reads as TGTGCCTGGACCAGGGGGATGGGTGGCTACACCTTC. Translated, it gives CAWTRGMGGYTF. Supplemented by reference TRBV30 and TRBJ1-2, the full variable domain reads SQTIHQWPATLVQPVGSPLSLECTVEGTSNPNLYWYRQAAGRGLQLLFYSVGIGQISSEVPQNLSASRPQDRQFILSSKKLLLSDSGFYLCAWTRGMGGYTFGSGTRLTVV.

The chain links TRBV6-1 to TRBJ2-2; tentatively, D is TRBD1 (6 bases). The germline gives CDR1 MNHNS, CDR2 SASEGT. Trimming cost V 6 bases and J 7 bases, with 15 bases left between them. There are 14 residues in the CDR3. DNA for the CDR3: TGTGCCAGCAGGGCGAACAGGGAAGGCGGGGAGCTGTTTTTT. Its protein product is CASRANREGGELFF.

The gene calls are TRBV30 and TRBJ1-2; tentative D call: TRBD1 (6 bases). The CDR3 is 16 amino acids. Trimming cost V 1 base and J 7 bases, with 22 bases left between them. CDR1 is GTSNPN and CDR2 is SVGIG in the germline V gene (reference sequence). CDR3 sequence (DNA): TGTGCCTGGAGTGCCTCCAGCAGCACAGGGTACGGTGGCTACACCTTC. It specifies CAWSASSSTGYGGYTF.

This rearrangement joins TRBV20-1 to TRBJ2-5; the D is unclear. Trimming stripped 6 bases from V and 5 bases from J, with 7 bases between. CDR3 length: 10 residues. Looked up from germline, CDR1 is DFQATT and CDR2 is SNEGSKA (reference sequence). Here the CDR3 DNA reads TGCAGTGCCCTTGTGGAGACCCAGTACTTC. Its protein product is CSALVETQYF.

J is TRBJ2-1 and V is TRBV15; TRBD2 agrees at 9 bases. J gave up 8 bases and V 1 base, and 6 bases lay outside the gene matches. CDR1 is LNHNV and CDR2 is YYDKDF in the germline V gene (reference sequence). The CDR3 contains 15 residues. This CDR3 is CATSRGLAGSDEQFF. The CDR3 nucleotides read TGTGCCACCAGCAGAGGGCTAGCGGGATCGGATGAGCAGTTCTTC.